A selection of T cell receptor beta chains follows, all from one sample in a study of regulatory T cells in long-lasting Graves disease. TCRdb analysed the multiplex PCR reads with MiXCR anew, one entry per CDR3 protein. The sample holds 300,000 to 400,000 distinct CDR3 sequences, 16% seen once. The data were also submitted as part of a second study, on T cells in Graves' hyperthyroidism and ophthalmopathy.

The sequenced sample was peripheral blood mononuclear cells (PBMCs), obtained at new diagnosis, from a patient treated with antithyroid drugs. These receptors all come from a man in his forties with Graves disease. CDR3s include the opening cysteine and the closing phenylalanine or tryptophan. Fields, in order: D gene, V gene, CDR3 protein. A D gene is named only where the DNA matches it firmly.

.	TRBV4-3	CASSQDVRETQYF
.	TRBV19	CASATRVGEQYF
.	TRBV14	CASSLRARIHMNTEAFF
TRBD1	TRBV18	CASSFGQGNSDTQYF
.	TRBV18	CASSPYGGRGTDTQYF
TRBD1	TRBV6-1	CANPGTADYEQYF
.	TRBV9	CASSAGKTRTTDTQYF
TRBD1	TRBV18	CASSPRTGTQETQYF
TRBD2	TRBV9	CASRGLGLAGTYNEQFF
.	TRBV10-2	CASRMNYEQYF
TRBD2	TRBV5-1	CASSTGLTSGVQETQYF
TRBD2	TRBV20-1	CSADGGAYNEQFF
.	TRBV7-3	CASSLTPLATDTQYF
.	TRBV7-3	CASSSWGGYGYTF
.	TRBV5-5	CASSSDVYSNQPQHF
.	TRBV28	CASSPTRGQPYSNQPQHF
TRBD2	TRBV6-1	CASSPRSGGAGETQYF
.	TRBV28	CASSSPVSNTEAFF
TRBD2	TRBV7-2	CASSFLAGNQETQYF
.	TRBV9	CASSPPGGGASTDTQYF
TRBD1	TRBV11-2	CASSSTGTGLETQYF
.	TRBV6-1	CASSSHGANKGQPQHF
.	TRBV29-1	CSVGLGTTEAFF
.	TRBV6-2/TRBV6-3	CASSTTGASYNEQFF
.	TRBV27	CASSVQSRTEAFF
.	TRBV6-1	CASSPTIYLGPSSYNEQFF
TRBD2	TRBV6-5	CASSYWSGGYQETQYF
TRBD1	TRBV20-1	CSATPRDRGLETQYF
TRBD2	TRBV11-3	CASSLDFTSGENEQFF